A single sample is the source of the 21 T cell receptor beta chains below, sequenced in a study of T cells in tumors after PD-1 blockade (dated by TCRdb to the late 2010s). To prepare the library, the immunoSEQ multiplex PCR assay was applied. The source is immuneACCESS, and TCRdb retained only in-frame sequences with V and J called. Part of the clones is not carried over; for the studies checked, unresolved V genes explain less than half of this, and the remainder is unexplained. The sample contains tens of thousands of clones, more than 75% of them found a single time. The top ten hold roughly a sixth of the sample. What the time point label conveys for this sample: before anti-PD-1 therapy. This specimen was PBMCs, taken before anti-PD-1 treatment. Every receptor here comes from a human donor with basal cell carcinoma.

The chain is built from TRBV10-3 and TRBJ1-3; possible D gene TRBD1, 5 bases. The germline V and J ends were trimmed by 10 bases and 0 bases, with 16 bases remaining between them. The CDR3 totals 15 residues. The germline V gene has CDR1 ENHRY and CDR2 SYGVKD. The CDR3 loop is CATIQGSGSGNTIYF. The CDR3 DNA sequence: TGTGCCACCATCCAGGGCTCGGGCTCTGGAAACACCATATATTTT.

The rearrangement links TRBV5-4 to TRBJ1-2; 10 bases are a match to TRBD1. The V and J ends lost 2 bases and 7 bases, in that order; junction bases with no gene match: 8. Germline V gene lookup returns CDR1 SGHNT and CDR2 YYREEE (reference sequence). This CDR3 comprises 15 residues. CDR3 region: CASSFGRQGARGYTF. The CDR3 bases are TGTGCCAGCAGCTTTGGGAGACAGGGGGCGCGTGGCTACACCTTC.

The chain links TRBV7-6 to TRBJ1-1; the match to TRBD1 covers 10 bases. The germline CDR1 and CDR2 sequences are SGHVS and FNYEAQ. V lost 3 bases and J lost 4; bases outside the gene matches: 5. This CDR3 spans 15 amino acids. The CDR3 here is CASSLQTGGGTEAFF. CDR3 DNA sequence: TGTGCCAGCAGCTTGCAGACAGGGGGCGGCACTGAAGCTTTCTTT.

This sequence joins TRBV6-6 and TRBJ1-1, with D unresolved. Germline V gene data show CDR1 as MNHNY and CDR2 as SVGAGI (reference sequence). CDR3 length: 14 residues. V gave up 0 bases and J gave up 4 bases, with 9 bases separating them. This chain's CDR3 is CASSYSWVGTEAFF. CDR3 in DNA: TGTGCCAGCAGTTACTCATGGGTGGGCACTGAAGCTTTCTTT.

The rearrangement links TRBV5-1 to TRBJ2-5, with TRBD1 matching 7 bases. The CDR3 is 17 amino acids. Germline CDR1 and CDR2: SGHRS and YFSETQ. V was clipped by 0 bases and J by 4 bases; unmatched bases: 12. The CDR3 coding sequence is TGCGCCAGCAGCTTGGGGGGGCGACAGGGTGCGGCAGAGACCCAGTACTTC. It yields the protein CASSLGGRQGAAETQYF.

This rearrangement joins TRBV19 to TRBJ2-4; D possibly corresponds to TRBD1 (5 bases). With 1 base removed from V and 7 bases from J, the gap between germline ends came to 8 bases. The CDR3 is made up of 13 amino acids. In germline, CDR1 is LNHDA, CDR2 SQIVND (reference sequence). CDR3 nucleotide sequence: TGTGCCAGTAGTATAGGACAGACGAACATTCAGTACTTC. As protein: CASSIGQTNIQYF.

V gene TRBV7-8 combines with J gene TRBJ2-1, with 7 nucleotides matching TRBD2. This CDR3 has 12 residues. CDR1 is SGHVS and CDR2 is FQNEAQ in the germline V gene. With 4 bases clipped from V and 7 bases from J, the junction kept 1 base outside the gene matches. The CDR3 sequence is CASSWEGNEQFF. CDR3 in DNA: TGTGCCAGCAGCTGGGAGGGGAATGAGCAGTTCTTC.

Only a few counts were recorded for this clone. The chain uses TRBV25-1 and TRBJ1-2; 10 nucleotides line up with TRBD1. This CDR3 spans 13 amino acids. Germline lookup yields CDR1 MGHDK and CDR2 SYGVNS. Germline trimming cut 4 bases from V and 6 bases from J; bases unmatched to any gene: 2. For the CDR3, the DNA is TGTGCCAGCAGTGCTGGGACAGGGGATGGCTACACCTTC. It specifies CASSAGTGDGYTF.

This clone is judged medium-sized. The V gene is TRBV5-5, the J gene TRBJ1-1; no reliable D call. Between the trimmed V and J ends, which lost 1 base and 1 base, there was a span of 17 bases. CDR1 is SGHKS and CDR2 is YYEKEE in the germline V gene (reference sequence). The CDR3 loop spans 17 amino acids. The CDR3 here is CASSLYWMEGANTEAFF. The CDR3 DNA reads TGTGCCAGCAGCTTGTATTGGATGGAAGGTGCGAACACTGAAGCTTTCTTT. Variable domain in full (rest from reference TRBV5-5 and TRBJ1-1): DAGVTQSPTHLIKTRGQQVTLRCSPISGHKSVSWYQQVLGQGPQFIFQYYEKEERGRGNFPDRFSARQFPNYSSELNVNALLLGDSALYLCASSLYWMEGANTEAFFGQGTRLTVV.

The rearrangement links TRBV29-1 to TRBJ2-5; no clear D. With 2 bases removed from V and 4 bases from J, the gap between germline ends came to 8 bases. The germline V gene has CDR1 SQVTM and CDR2 ANQGSEA. The CDR3 loop spans 12 amino acids. The CDR3 region has the DNA TGCAGCGTTGAAATAGTCCCAGAGACCCAGTACTTC. It is translated as CSVEIVPETQYF. Looking up the rest from reference TRBV29-1 and TRBJ2-5 gives the full variable domain: SAVISQKPSRDICQRGTSLTIQCQVDSQVTMMFWYRQQPGQSLTLIATANQGSEATYESGFVIDKFPISRPNLTFSTLTVSNMSPEDSSIYLCSVEIVPETQYFGPGTRLLVL.

The chain uses TRBV29-1 and TRBJ2-1, with TRBD2 matching over 12 bases. The CDR3 contains 14 residues. Losses at the gene ends were 6 bases for V and 3 bases for J; bases not matched to a gene: 3. CDR1 and CDR2 from the germline V gene are SQVTM and ANQGSEA. CDR3 DNA: TGCAGCGTACTACTAGCGGGGGGCTACAATGAGCAGTTCTTC. Its protein is CSVLLAGGYNEQFF.

This clone was detected only a few times. The chain employs TRBV4-1 and TRBJ1-2; 9 positions agree with TRBD1. This CDR3 spans 14 amino acids. The ends lost 4 bases at V and 5 bases at J; junction bases unmatched: 5. Germline CDR1 reads MGHRA; CDR2 reads YSYEKL. Written as DNA, the CDR3 is TGCGCCAGCAGCCCCCGGGACAGGGTTTATGGCTACACCTTC. It yields the protein CASSPRDRVYGYTF.

CDR3 region: CASSSSPTGASETQYF. The CDR3 DNA is TGCGCCAGCAGCTCAAGCCCGACAGGTGCCTCAGAGACCCAGTACTTC. The genes are TRBV5-1 and TRBJ2-5, with D tentatively TRBD1 (6 bases). With 3 bases removed from V and 4 bases from J, the gap between germline ends came to 19 bases. The CDR3 runs to 16 residues. Germline values: CDR1 SGHRS, CDR2 YFSETQ.

The J gene is TRBJ1-1, the V gene TRBV5-6; no definite D call. CDR3 length: 12 residues. Trimming took 4 bases from V and 8 from J, leaving 12 bases between them. Germline CDR1 and CDR2: SGHDT and YYEEEE. As DNA, the CDR3 is TGTGCCAGCAGCCCGTCCGGGAGGGAAGCTTTCTTT. Protein product: CASSPSGREAFF.

The chain employs TRBV5-6 and TRBJ1-2; 10 bases line up with TRBD1. Germline CDR1 SGHDT, CDR2 YYEEEE. The V and J ends lost 0 bases and 4 bases, in that order; junction bases with no gene match: 0. This CDR3 comprises 14 residues. The CDR3 protein is CASSLGDRGYGYTF. In nucleotides, the CDR3 is TGTGCCAGCAGCTTGGGGGACAGGGGCTATGGCTACACCTTC. The full variable domain, its missing parts supplied by reference TRBV5-6 and TRBJ1-2, is DAGVTQSPTHLIKTRGQQVTLRCSPKSGHDTVSWYQQALGQGPQFIFQYYEEEERQRGNFPDRFSGHQFPNYSSELNVNALLLGDSALYLCASSLGDRGYGYTFGSGTRLTVV.

This clone appeared a few times. CDR3 amino acids: CANQRGNMNTEAFF. The DNA of the CDR3 is TGTGCCAACCAAAGGGGGAATATGAACACTGAAGCTTTCTTT. The chain has TRBV2 and TRBJ1-1, with D perhaps matching TRBD1 (6 bases). This CDR3 has 14 amino acids. Germline CDR1 SNHLY, CDR2 FYNNEI. V lost 10 bases and J 0 bases, leaving 15 bases between the germline ends.

The chain carries TRBV20-1 and TRBJ1-2; D remains ambiguous. V was pared by 3 bases and J by 5 bases, with 7 bases between. This CDR3 has 11 amino acids. Germline values: CDR1 DFQATT, CDR2 SNEGSKA (reference sequence). This chain's CDR3 is CSASKGYGYTF. The DNA for the CDR3 is TGCAGTGCTAGTAAGGGATATGGCTACACCTTC.

The CDR3 loop is CASSLAGSNQPQHF. The CDR3 DNA is TGTGCCAGCAGCTTGGCAGGGTCGAATCAGCCCCAGCATTTT. The chain links TRBV5-4 to TRBJ1-5; maybe TRBD1 (5 bases). V was trimmed by 0 bases and J by 4 bases, leaving 8 bases between them. In germline, CDR1 is SGHNT, CDR2 YYREEE (reference sequence). CDR3 length equals 14 residues. Together with reference TRBV5-4 and TRBJ1-5, the CDR3 gives the full variable domain: ETGVTQSPTHLIKTRGQQVTLRCSSQSGHNTVSWYQQALGQGPQFIFQYYREEENGRGNFPPRFSGLQFPNYSSELNVNALELDDSALYLCASSLAGSNQPQHFGDGTRLSIL.

The V and J genes are TRBV11-1 and TRBJ2-3, with D possibly being TRBD2 (5 bases). This CDR3 has 16 amino acids. With 5 bases removed from V and 2 bases from J, the gap between germline ends came to 17 bases. From germline, CDR1 is SGHAT and CDR2 FQDESV (reference sequence). The CDR3: CASSAQISGVTDTQYF. CDR3 coding DNA: TGTGCCAGCAGCGCACAAATCTCCGGGGTCACAGATACGCAGTATTTT.

The chain couples TRBV28 to TRBJ2-6; tentatively, D is TRBD1 (6 bases). Germline V gene sequence: CDR1 MDHEN, CDR2 SYDVKM. Trimming cost V 6 bases and J 0 bases, with 9 bases left between them. The CDR3 covers 15 residues. The CDR3 region is CASSTGSSGANVLTF. The CDR3 DNA follows: TGTGCCAGCAGCACAGGGAGCTCTGGGGCCAACGTCCTGACTTTC.

This clone has only one observation. The chain couples TRBV6-5 to TRBJ1-3; 7 bases are a match to TRBD1. Trimming removed 4 bases from V and 0 bases from J; junction bases left unmatched: 6. The CDR3 sequence is 16 residues long. Germline loops: CDR1 MNHEY, CDR2 SVGAGI. The CDR3 spells CASSLNRGVSGNTIYF. CDR3 sequence (DNA): TGTGCCAGCAGTTTAAACAGGGGAGTCTCTGGAAACACCATATATTTT.